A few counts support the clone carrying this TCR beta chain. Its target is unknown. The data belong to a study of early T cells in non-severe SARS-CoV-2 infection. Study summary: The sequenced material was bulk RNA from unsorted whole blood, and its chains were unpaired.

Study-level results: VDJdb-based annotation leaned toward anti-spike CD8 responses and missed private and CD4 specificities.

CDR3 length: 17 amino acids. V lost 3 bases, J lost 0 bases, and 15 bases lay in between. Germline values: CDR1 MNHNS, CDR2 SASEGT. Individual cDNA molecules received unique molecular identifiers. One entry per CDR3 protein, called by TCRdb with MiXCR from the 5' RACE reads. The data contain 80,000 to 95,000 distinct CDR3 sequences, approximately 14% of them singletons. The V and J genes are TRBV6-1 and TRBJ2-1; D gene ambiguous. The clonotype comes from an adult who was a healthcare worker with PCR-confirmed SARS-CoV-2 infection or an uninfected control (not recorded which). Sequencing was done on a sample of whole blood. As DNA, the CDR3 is TGTGCCAGCAGTGAGGTGGGGTTACTCAGCTCCTACAATGAGCAGTTCTTC. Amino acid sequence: CASSEVGLLSSYNEQFF.